This T cell receptor (beta chain) was recovered during a study of blood T cell repertoires in COVID-19 (TCRdb year 2020). Study-wide context: Collaborator samples came from the United States, Italy and Spain and covered acute and convalescent phases of COVID-19. The sample metadata nearly always contained a de-identified subject ID, COVID-19 status, age in years and sex. Where available, HLA class I and class II types were obtained from metadata supplied by the sample provider rather than from assay-based typing. Subjects who had been exposed to COVID-19, were actively infected with it, or had recovered from it provided the deeply sampled blood TCRbeta repertoires that made up the dataset. The prospective study material was composed of cDNA or gDNA derived from T cells, B-cell-depleted T cells, or PBMCs. The repertoires were made available in a free public database intended to serve as a resource for research on the immune response to SARS-CoV-2. The samples were drawn from two sources: the first 160 participants of the ongoing ImmuneRACE study, and about 1,300 subjects contributed by 6 global collaborators.

V and J are trimmed by 0 bases and 6 bases, and the gene matches miss 7 bases of the junction. Measured from the cysteine to the phenylalanine, the CDR3 is 16 residues long. Kept here is only the CDR3 DNA, which spans 48 bases and is read in frame from base 1. Per the germline V gene (reference sequence), MNHEY is the CDR1 and SMNVEV is the CDR2. The immunoSEQ Assay, a bias-controlled multiplex PCR, was used to amplify TCRbeta CDR3 regions from genomic DNA. Under the source paper's analysis protocol: Within the assay, amplification of reference gene primers was used to estimate how many nucleated cells each sample contained. To quantify the absolute abundance of each unique TCRbeta CDR3 rearrangement, sequence reads were collapsed and filtered. For each sample, productive Simpson clonality was calculated as the square root of Simpson's diversity index over productive rearrangements. TCRdb retrieved this table from immuneACCESS and kept in-frame rearrangements only. Not all clones are present; in checked studies, unresolved V genes account for under half, and no reason is known for the remainder. The V and J calls and clone size were taken over from that table, and D and trimming were inferred from the DNA. For this sample there are about 180,000 clones; around 86% appear just once. About 0.6% of the sample comes from the top ten.

One collaborating source in Seattle enrolled patients during active infection and followed them longitudinally through the course of disease. Each collaborating institution followed its own protocols to collect whole blood in K2EDTA tubes. For TCRbeta analysis, collaborator samples were shipped as frozen whole blood, as isolated PBMCs, or as DNA extracted from either sample type. Notes on this clone: No antigen is known for it. One base away there is no much larger clone; base qualities are not given.

Study-level results and caveats: The amount of clinical and demographic metadata varied by source and participant and was provided uncurated.

The material sequenced was peripheral blood. The origin of this receptor is a man aged 55 to 70 with COVID-19, enrolled during active disease. The chain uses TRBV27 and TRBJ1-4, and TRBD1 aligns with 7 junction nucleotides. The CDR3 loop reads CASSLSIAGGDEKLFF. The bases are TGTGCCAGCAGTTTATCGATAGCAGGGGGTGATGAAAAACTGTTTTTT.